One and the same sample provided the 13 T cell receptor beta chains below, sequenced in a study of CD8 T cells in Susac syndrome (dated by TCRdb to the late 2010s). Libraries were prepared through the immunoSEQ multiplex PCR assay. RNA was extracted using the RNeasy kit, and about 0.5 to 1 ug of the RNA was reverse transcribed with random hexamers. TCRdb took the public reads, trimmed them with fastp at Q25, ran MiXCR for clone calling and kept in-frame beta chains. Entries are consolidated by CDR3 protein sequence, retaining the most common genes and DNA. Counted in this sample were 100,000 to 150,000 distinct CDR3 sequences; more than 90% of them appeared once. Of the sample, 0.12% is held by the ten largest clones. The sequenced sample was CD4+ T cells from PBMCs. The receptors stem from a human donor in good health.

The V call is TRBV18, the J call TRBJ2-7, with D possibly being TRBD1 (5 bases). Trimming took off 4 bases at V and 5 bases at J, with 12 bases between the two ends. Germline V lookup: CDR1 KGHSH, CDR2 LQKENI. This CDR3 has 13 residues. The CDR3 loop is CASSQQGNDEQYF. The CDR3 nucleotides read TGTGCCAGCTCACAGCAGGGAAACGACGAGCAGTACTTC. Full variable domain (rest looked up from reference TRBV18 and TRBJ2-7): NAGVMQNPRHLVRRRGQEARLRCSPMKGHSHVYWYRQLPEEGLKFMVYLQKENIIDESGMPKERFSAEFPKEGPSILRIQQVVRGDSAAYFCASSQQGNDEQYFGPGTRLTVT.

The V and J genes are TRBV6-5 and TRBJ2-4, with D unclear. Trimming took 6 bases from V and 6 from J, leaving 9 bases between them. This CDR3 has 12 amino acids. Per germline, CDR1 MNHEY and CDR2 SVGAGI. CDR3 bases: TGTGCCAGCAGAACCGACACAAACATTCAGTACTTC. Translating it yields CASRTDTNIQYF.

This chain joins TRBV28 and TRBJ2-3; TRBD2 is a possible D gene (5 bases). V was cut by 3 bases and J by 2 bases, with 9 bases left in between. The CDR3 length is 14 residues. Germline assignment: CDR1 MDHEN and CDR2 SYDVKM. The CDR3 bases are TGTGCCAGCAGTTTGGGAGCAAACACAGATACGCAGTATTTT. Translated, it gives CASSLGANTDTQYF. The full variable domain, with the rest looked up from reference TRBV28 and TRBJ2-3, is DVKVTQSSRYLVKRTGEKVFLECVQDMDHENMFWYRQDPGLGLRLIYFSYDVKMKEKGDIPEGYSVSREKKERFSLILESASTNQTSMYLCASSLGANTDTQYFGPGTRLTVL.

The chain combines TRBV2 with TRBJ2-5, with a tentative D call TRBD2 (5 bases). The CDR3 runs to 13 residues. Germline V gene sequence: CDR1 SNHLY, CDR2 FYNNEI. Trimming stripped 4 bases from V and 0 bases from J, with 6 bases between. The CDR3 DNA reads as TGTGCCAGCAGTGGGACTCACCAAGAGACCCAGTACTTC. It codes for CASSGTHQETQYF.

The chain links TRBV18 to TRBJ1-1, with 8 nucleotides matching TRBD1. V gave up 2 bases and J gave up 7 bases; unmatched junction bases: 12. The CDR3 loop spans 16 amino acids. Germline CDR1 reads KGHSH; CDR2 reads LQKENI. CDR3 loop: CASSPMGQGAAIEAFF. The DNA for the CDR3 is TGTGCCAGCTCACCAATGGGGCAGGGGGCAGCCATTGAAGCTTTCTTT.

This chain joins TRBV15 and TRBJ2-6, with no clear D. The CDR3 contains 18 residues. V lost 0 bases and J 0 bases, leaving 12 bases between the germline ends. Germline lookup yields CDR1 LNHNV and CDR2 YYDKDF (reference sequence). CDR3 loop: CATSRDRDKSSGANVLTF. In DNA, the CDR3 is TGTGCCACCAGCAGAGATAGAGATAAGAGCTCTGGGGCCAACGTCCTGACTTTC. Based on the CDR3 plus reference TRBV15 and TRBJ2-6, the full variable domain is DAMVIQNPRYQVTQFGKPVTLSCSQTLNHNVMYWYQQKSSQAPKLLFHYYDKDFNNEADTPDNFQSRRPNTSFCFLDIRSPGLGDTAMYLCATSRDRDKSSGANVLTFGAGSRLTVL.

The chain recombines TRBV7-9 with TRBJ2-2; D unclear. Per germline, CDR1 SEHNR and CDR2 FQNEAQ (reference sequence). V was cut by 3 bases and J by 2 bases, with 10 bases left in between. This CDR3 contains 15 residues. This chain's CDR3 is CASSFSGSNTGELFF. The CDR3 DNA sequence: TGTGCCAGCAGCTTCTCCGGGTCCAACACCGGGGAGCTGTTTTTT.

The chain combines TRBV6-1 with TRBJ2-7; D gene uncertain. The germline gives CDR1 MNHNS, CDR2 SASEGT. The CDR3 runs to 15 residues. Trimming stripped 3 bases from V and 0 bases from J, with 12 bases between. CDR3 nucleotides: TGTGCCAGCAGTGAGTGGGCAGTGAGCTCCTACGAGCAGTACTTC. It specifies CASSEWAVSSYEQYF.

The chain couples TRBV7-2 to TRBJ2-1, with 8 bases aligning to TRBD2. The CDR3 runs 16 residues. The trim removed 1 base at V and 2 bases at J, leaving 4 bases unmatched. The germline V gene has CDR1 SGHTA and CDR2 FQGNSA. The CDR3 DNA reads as TGTGCCAGCAGCTTAGTCGGTAGCGGGACCTACAATGAGCAGTTCTTC. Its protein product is CASSLVGSGTYNEQFF.

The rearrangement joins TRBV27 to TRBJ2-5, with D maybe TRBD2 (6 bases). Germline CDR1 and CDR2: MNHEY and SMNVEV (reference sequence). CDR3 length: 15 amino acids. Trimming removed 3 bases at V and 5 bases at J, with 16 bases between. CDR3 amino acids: CASSFFAGSPETQYF. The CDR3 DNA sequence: TGTGCCAGCAGTTTTTTTGCGGGGAGCCCTGAGACCCAGTACTTC.

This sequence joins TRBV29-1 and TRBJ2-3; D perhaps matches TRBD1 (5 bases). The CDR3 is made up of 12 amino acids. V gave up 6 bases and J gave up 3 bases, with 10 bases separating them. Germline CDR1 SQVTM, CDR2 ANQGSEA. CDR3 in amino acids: CSVAPGTDTQYF. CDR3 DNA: TGCAGCGTCGCCCCAGGGACAGATACGCAGTATTTT.

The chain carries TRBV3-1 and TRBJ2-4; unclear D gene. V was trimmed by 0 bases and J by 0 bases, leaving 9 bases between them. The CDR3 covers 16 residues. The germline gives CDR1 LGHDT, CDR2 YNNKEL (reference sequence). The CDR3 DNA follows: TGTGCCAGCAGCCAAGAGTTAACCTTAGCCAAAAACATTCAGTACTTC. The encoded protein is CASSQELTLAKNIQYF. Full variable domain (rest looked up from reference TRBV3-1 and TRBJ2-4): DTAVSQTPKYLVTQMGNDKSIKCEQNLGHDTMYWYKQDSKKFLKIMFSYNNKELIINETVPNRFSPKSPDKAHLNLHINSLELGDSAVYFCASSQELTLAKNIQYFGAGTRLSVL.

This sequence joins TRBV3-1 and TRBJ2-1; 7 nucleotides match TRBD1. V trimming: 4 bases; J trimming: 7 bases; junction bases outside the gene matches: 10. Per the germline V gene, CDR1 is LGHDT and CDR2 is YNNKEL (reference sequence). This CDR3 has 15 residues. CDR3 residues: CASSPQGEWVNEQFF. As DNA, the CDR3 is TGTGCCAGCAGCCCCCAGGGGGAGTGGGTGAATGAGCAGTTCTTC.